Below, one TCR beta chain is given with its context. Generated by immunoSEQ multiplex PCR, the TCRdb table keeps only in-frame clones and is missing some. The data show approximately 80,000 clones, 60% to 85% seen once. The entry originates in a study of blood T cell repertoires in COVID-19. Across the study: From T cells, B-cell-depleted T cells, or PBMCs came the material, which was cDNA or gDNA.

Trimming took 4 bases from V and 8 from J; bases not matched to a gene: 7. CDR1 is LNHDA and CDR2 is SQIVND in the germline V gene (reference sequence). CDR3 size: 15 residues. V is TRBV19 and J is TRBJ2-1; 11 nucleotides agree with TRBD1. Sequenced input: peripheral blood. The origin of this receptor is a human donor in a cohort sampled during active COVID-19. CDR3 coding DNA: TGTGCCAGTAGTACCGGACAGGGGGCGCAGGATGAGCAGTTCTTC. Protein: CASSTGQGAQDEQFF.